These T cell receptor beta chains were read from a single sample in a study of T cell responses to AZD1222 COVID-19 vaccine. Clones were read by immunoSEQ multiplex PCR, and TCRdb kept only the in-frame ones, dropping some. Here the sample spans tens of thousands of clones, approximately 79% being singletons. The sample in question was peripheral blood, obtained on day 0 of MenACWY control vaccination. These receptors all come from an adult in good health. Both conserved end residues are part of each CDR3. D genes are given only for firm matches. Clone size is not always given. Where it is, it says once, few, many or a class for expanded clones.

cdr3_length j_call d_call clone_size v_call cdr3_nt cdr3_aa
15 TRBJ1-5 TRBD1 few TRBV7-6 TGTGCCAGCAGCTTAGAAGACAGGGAGGGTCAGCCCCAGCATTTT CASSLEDREGQPQHF
14 TRBJ2-2 NA NA TRBV7-3 TGTGCCAGCAGCCCCGGGACTCCCACCGGGGAGCTGTTTTTT CASSPGTPTGELFF
13 TRBJ2-2 NA NA TRBV7-6 TGTGCCAGCAGCGCCTCCCAAACCGGGGAGCTGTTTTTT CASSASQTGELFF
14 TRBJ2-2 NA NA TRBV3-1/TRBV3-2 TGTGCCAGCAGCCAAACAATGAACACCGGGGAGCTGTTTTTT CASSQTMNTGELFF
15 TRBJ1-1 NA NA TRBV3-1/TRBV3-2 TGTGCCAGCAGCCCCCGGGACCGGGTGAACACTGAAGCTTTCTTT CASSPRDRVNTEAFF
15 TRBJ2-1 TRBD2 NA TRBV18 TGTGCCAGCTCTCCGGGAGGCAGTAGGATGAATGAGCAGTTCTTC CASSPGGSRMNEQFF
16 TRBJ2-1 TRBD2 NA TRBV25-1 TGTGCCAGCAGTGAAGGGATAGCGGGGGGGATCGATGAGCAGTTCTTC CASSEGIAGGIDEQFF
18 TRBJ2-3 TRBD2 NA TRBV7-2 TGTGCCAGCAGATCGCGACTAGCGGGAGGAATGAGCACAGATACGCAGTATTTT CASRSRLAGGMSTDTQYF
12 TRBJ1-5 NA NA TRBV25-1 TGTGCCAGCAGTGAAGGGAACCAGCCCCAGCATTTT CASSEGNQPQHF
15 TRBJ2-7 NA NA TRBV5-1 TGCGCCAGCAGCGGATACGAAAGAGACAGCTACGAGCAGTACTTC CASSGYERDSYEQYF
14 TRBJ2-4 NA NA TRBV6-1 TGTGCCAGCAGTGAGATCCTAGCCAAAAACATTCAGTACTTC CASSEILAKNIQYF
12 TRBJ1-5 NA NA TRBV6-5 TGTGCCAGCAGTAGGAGCAATCAGCCCCAGCATTTT CASSRSNQPQHF
15 TRBJ1-3 NA NA TRBV15 TGTGCCACCAGCAGAGATAAGGGCTCTGGAAACACCATATATTTT CATSRDKGSGNTIYF
16 TRBJ2-5 TRBD2 few TRBV5-1 TGCGCCAGCAGCTTGGATGGCGGGAGAAGAGGAGAGACCCAGTACTTC CASSLDGGRRGETQYF
14 TRBJ2-7 NA NA TRBV7-8 TGTGCCAGCAGCGGCCCAATGCGGTCCGGGGAGCAGTACTTC CASSGPMRSGEQYF
20 TRBJ2-3 TRBD2 NA TRBV5-1 TGCGCCAGCAGCTTCCTCTCGGGACTAGCGGGAGTCAGCATTACAGATACGCAGTATTTT CASSFLSGLAGVSITDTQYF
15 TRBJ2-3 NA NA TRBV7-9 TGTGCCAGCAGCTTAGTAACGGGGCACACAGATACGCAGTATTTT CASSLVTGHTDTQYF
21 TRBJ2-1 TRBD2 NA TRBV28 TGTGCCAGCACCCAGGGGCCTAGCGGGAGGGCCCCTTTTCGCTCCTACAATGAGCAGTTCTTC CASTQGPSGRAPFRSYNEQFF
14 TRBJ2-7 NA NA TRBV24-1 TGTGCCACCAGTGACGCGAGCAGGTCCTACGAGCAGTACTTC CATSDASRSYEQYF
19 TRBJ1-1 NA NA TRBV11-2 TGTGCCAGCAGCTTCCGCCGCGGGGGGATAAATAACATGAACACTGAAGCTTTCTTT CASSFRRGGINNMNTEAFF